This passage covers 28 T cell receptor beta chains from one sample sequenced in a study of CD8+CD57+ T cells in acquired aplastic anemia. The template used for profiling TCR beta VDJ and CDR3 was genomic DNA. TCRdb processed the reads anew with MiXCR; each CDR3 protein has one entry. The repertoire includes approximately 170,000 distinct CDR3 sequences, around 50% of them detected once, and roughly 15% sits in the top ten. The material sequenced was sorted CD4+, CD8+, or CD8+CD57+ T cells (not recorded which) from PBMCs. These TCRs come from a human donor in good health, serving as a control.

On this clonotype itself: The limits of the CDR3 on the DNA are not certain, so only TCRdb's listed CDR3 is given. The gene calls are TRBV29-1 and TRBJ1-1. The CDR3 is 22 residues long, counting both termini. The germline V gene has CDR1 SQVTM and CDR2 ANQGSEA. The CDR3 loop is CSSQTSVYFCAISEIGDTEAFF.

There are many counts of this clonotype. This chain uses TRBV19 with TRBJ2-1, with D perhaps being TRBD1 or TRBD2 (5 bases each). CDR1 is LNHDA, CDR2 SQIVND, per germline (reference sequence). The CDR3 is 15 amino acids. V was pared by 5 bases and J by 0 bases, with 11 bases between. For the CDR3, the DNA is TGTGCCAGTAGTCGCTGGGGGTTCTCCTACAATGAGCAGTTCTTC. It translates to CASSRWGFSYNEQFF.

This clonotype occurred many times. The CDR3 DNA sequence: TGCAGTGCTAGAGTGTCTGTGGGGGGCTACACCTTC. This sequence encodes CSARVSVGGYTF. This chain uses TRBV20-1 with TRBJ1-2; D ambiguous. V was clipped by 1 base and J by 8 bases, with 11 bases between them. This CDR3 region has 12 residues. CDR1 and CDR2 (germline): DFQATT, SNEGSKA (reference sequence).

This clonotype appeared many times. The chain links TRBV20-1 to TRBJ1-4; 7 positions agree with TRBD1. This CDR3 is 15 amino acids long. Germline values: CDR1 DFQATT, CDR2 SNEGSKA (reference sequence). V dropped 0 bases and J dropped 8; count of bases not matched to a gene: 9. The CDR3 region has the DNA TGCAGTGCTAGAGATACGACAGGGAGCAACGAAAAACTGTTTTTT. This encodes CSARDTTGSNEKLFF.

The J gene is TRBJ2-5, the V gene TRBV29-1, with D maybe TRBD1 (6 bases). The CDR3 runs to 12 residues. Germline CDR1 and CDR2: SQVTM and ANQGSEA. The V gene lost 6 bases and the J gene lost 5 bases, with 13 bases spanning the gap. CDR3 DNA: TGCAGCGTGTTGACAGGTACCGAGACCCAGTACTTC. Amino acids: CSVLTGTETQYF.

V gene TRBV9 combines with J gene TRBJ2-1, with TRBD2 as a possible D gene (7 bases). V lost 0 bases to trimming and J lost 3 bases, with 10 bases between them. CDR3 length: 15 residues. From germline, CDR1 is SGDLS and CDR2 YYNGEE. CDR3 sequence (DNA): TGTGCCAGCAGCGTAGCGGGGGGCGACTACAATGAGCAGTTCTTC. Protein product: CASSVAGGDYNEQFF.

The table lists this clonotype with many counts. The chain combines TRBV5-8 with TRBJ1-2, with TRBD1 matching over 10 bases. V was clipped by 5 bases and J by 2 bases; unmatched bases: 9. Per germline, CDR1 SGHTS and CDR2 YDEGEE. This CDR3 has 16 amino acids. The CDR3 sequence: CASRSLMGQGNYGYTF. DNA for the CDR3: TGTGCCAGCAGGAGCTTGATGGGACAGGGGAACTATGGCTACACCTTC.

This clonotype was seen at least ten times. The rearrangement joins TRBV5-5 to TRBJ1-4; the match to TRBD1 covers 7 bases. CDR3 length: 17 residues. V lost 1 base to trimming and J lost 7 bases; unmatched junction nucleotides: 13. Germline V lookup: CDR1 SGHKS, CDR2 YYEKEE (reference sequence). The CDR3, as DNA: TGTGCCAGCAGCTTGCAGTCGGGGCGACAGGGCTTTGAAAAACTGTTTTTT. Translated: CASSLQSGRQGFEKLFF.

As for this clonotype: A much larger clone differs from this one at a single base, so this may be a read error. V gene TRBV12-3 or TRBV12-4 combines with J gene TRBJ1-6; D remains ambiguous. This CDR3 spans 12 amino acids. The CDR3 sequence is CACSLWQLPLHF. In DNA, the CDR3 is TGTGCCTGCAGTTTATGGCAATTGCCCCTCCACTTT.

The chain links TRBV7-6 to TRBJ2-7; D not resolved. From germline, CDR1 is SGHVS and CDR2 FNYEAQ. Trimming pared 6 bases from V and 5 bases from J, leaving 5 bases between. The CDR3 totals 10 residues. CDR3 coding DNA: TGTGCCAGCAGTGAACACGAGCAGTACTTC. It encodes CASSEHEQYF.

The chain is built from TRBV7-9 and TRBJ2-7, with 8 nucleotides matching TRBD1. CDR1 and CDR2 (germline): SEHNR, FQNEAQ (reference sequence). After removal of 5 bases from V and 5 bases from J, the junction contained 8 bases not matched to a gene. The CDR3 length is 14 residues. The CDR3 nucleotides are TGTGCCAGCAGCGGGAGGACAGGGAGCCACGAGCAGTACTTC. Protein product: CASSGRTGSHEQYF.

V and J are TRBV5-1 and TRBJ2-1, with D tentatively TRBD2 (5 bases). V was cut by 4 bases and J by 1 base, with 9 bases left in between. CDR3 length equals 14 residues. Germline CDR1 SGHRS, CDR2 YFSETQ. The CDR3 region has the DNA TGCGCCAGCAGCCCGCTAGCTTCCTACAATGAGCAGTTCTTC. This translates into CASSPLASYNEQFF.

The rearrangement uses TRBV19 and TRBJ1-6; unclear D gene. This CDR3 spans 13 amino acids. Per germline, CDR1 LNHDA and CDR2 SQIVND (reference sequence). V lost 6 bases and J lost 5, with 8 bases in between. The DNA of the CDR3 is TGTGCCAGTAGACTAGGAAATAATTCACCCCTCCACTTT. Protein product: CASRLGNNSPLHF.

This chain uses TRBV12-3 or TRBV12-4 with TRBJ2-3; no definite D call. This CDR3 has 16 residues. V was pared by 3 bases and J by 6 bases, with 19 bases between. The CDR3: CASSFSLRATPDTQYF. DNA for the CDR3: TGTGCCAGCAGTTTCTCGCTAAGAGCTACGCCGGATACGCAGTATTTT.

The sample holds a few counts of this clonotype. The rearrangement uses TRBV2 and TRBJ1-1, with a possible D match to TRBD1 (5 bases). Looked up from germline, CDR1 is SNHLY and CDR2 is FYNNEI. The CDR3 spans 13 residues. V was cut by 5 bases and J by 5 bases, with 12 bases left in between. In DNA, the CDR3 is TGTGCCAGCAGTTACCAAGGGGCTACTGAAGCTTTCTTT. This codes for CASSYQGATEAFF.

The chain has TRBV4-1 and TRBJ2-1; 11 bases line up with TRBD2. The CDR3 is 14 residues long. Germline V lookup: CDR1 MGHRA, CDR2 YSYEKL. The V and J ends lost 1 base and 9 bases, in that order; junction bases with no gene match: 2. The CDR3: CASSQVAGGGEQFF. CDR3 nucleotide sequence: TGCGCCAGCAGCCAAGTAGCGGGGGGGGGTGAGCAGTTCTTC.

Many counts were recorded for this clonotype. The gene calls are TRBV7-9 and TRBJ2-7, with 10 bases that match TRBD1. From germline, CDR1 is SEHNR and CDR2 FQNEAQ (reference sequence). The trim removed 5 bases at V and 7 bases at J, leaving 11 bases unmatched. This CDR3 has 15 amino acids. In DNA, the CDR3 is TGTGCCAGCAGCCGAACCCGGGACAGGGGCGAGGAGCAGTACTTC. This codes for CASSRTRDRGEEQYF. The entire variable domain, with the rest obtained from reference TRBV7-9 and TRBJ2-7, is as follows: DTGVSQNPRHKITKRGQNVTFRCDPISEHNRLYWYRQTLGQGPEFLTYFQNEAQLEKSRLLSDRFSAERPKGSFSTLEIQRTEQGDSAMYLCASSRTRDRGEEQYFGPGTRLTVT.

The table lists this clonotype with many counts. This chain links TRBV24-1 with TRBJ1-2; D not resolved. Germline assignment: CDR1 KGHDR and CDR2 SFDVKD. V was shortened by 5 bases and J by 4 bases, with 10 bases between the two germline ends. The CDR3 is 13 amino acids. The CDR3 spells CATSVDTFYGYTF. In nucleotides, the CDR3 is TGTGCCACCAGTGTAGACACTTTCTATGGCTACACCTTC.

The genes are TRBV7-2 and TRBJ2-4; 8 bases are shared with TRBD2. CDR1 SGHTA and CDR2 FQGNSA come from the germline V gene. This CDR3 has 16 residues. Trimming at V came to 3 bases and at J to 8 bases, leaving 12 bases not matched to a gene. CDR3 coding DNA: TGTGCCAGCAGCTTGGAGGACCGGGGGGGGGTGGACATTCAGTACTTC. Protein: CASSLEDRGGVDIQYF.

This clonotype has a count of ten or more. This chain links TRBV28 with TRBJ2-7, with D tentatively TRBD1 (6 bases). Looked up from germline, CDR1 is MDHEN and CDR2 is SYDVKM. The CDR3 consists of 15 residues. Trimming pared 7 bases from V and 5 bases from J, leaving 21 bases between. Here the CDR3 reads CASTLAGAGDHEQYF. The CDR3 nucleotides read TGTGCCAGCACCCTGGCTGGGGCAGGGGACCACGAGCAGTACTTC.

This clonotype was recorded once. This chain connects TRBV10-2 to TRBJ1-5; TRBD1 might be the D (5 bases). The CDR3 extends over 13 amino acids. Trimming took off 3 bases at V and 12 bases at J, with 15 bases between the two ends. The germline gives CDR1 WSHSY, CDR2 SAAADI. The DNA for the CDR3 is TGCGCCAGCAGTGAACCCTCGGGGCCACACCAGCATTTT. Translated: CASSEPSGPHQHF.

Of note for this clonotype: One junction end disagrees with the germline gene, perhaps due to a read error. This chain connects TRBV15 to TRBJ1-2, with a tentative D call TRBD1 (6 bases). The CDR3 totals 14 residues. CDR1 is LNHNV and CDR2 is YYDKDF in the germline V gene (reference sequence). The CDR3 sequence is CAASSFDRTYGYTF. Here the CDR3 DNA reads TGTGCCGCCAGCAGCTTCGACAGGACCTATGGCTACACCTTC.

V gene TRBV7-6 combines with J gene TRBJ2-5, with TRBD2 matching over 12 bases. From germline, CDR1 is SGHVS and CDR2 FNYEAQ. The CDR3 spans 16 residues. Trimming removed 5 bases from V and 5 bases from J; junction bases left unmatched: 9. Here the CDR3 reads CASSILAGGPGETQYF. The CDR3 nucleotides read TGTGCCAGCAGCATTCTAGCGGGGGGGCCTGGGGAGACCCAGTACTTC.

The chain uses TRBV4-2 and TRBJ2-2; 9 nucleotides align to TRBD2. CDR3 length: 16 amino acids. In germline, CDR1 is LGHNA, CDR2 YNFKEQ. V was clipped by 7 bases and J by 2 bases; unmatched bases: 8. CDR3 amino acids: CASMPGLATNTGELFF. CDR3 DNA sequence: TGTGCCAGCATGCCGGGACTAGCAACCAACACCGGGGAGCTGTTTTTT.

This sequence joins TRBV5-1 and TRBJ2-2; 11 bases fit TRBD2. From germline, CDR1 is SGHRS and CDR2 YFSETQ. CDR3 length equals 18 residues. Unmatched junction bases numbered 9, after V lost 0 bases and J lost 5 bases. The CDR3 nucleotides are TGCGCCAGCAGCTTGGGGATTCCACTAGCGGGAGTTACCGGGGAGCTGTTTTTT. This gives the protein CASSLGIPLAGVTGELFF.

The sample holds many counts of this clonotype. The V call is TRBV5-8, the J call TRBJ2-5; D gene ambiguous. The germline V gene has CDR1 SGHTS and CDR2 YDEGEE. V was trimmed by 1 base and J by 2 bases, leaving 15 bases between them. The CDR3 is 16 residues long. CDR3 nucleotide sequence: TGTGCCAGCAGCTTGCCCCTCCCAGCCTATCAAGAGACCCAGTACTTC. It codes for CASSLPLPAYQETQYF.

The CDR3 loop is CSVHSRGGPDTQYF. CDR3 in DNA: TGCAGTGTTCACTCGCGGGGGGGCCCAGATACGCAGTATTTT. The J gene is TRBJ2-3, the V gene TRBV20-1; 9 bases map to TRBD2. V was clipped by 7 bases and J by 4 bases; unmatched bases: 9. Germline V gene sequence: CDR1 DFQATT, CDR2 SNEGSKA (reference sequence). CDR3 size: 14 residues.

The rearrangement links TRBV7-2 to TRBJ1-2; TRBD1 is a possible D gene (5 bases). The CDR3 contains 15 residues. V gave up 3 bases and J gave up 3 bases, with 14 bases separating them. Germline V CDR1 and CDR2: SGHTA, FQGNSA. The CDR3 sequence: CASSFGTVGDYGYTF. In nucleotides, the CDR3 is TGTGCCAGCAGCTTTGGGACCGTGGGCGACTATGGCTACACCTTC.